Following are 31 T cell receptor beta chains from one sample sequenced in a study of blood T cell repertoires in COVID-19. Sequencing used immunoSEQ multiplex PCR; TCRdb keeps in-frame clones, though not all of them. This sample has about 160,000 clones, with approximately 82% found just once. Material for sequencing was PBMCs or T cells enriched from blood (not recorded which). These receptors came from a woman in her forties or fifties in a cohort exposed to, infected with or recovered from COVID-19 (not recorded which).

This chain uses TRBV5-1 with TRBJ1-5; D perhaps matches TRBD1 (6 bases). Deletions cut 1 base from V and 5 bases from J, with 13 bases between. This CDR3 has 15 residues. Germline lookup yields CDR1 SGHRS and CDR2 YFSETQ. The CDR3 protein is CASSLRGSGYQPQHF. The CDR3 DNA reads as TGCGCCAGCAGCTTGAGGGGGTCGGGCTATCAGCCCCAGCATTTT.

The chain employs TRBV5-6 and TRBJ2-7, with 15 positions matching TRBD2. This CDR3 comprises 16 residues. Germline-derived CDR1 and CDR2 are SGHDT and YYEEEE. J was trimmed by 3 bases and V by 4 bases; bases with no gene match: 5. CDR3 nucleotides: TGTGCCAGCAGCACTGGACTAGCGGGGGGGCTCTACGAGCAGTACTTC. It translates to CASSTGLAGGLYEQYF.

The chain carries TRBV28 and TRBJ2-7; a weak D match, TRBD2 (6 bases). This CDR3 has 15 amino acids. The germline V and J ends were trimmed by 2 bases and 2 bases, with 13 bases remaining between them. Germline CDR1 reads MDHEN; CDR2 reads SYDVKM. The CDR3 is CASSLGKRAAYEQYF. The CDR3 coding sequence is TGTGCCAGCAGTTTAGGGAAGCGGGCCGCCTACGAGCAGTACTTC.

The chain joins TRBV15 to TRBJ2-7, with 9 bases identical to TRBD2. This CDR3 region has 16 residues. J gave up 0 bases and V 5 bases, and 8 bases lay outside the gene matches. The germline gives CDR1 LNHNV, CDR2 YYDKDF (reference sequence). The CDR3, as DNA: TGTGCCACCAGCGGGAGACTAGCGGCGAGCTCCTACGAGCAGTACTTC. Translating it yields CATSGRLAASSYEQYF.

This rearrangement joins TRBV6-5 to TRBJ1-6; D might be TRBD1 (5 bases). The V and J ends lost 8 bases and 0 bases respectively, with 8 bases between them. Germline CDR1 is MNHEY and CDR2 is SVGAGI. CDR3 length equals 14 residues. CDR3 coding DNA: TGTGCCAGCTACAGGAGCTCCTATAATTCACCCCTCCACTTT. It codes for CASYRSSYNSPLHF.

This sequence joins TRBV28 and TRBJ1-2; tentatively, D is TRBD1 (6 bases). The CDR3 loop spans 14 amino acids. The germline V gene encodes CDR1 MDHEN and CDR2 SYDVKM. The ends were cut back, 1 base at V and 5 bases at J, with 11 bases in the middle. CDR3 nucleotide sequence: TGTGCCAGCAGTTTATCCCAGGGGCGATATGGCTACACCTTC. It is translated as CASSLSQGRYGYTF.

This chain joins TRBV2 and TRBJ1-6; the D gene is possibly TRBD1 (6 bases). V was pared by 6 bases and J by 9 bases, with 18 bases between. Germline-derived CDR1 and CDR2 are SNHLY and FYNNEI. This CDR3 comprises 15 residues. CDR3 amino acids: CASSGEQGRGSPLHF. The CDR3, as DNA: TGTGCCAGCAGCGGAGAACAGGGAAGAGGTTCACCCCTCCACTTT.

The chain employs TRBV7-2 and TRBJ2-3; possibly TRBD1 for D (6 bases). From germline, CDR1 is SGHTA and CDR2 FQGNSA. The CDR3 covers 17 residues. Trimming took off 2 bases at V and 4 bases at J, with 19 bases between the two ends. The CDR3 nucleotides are TGTGCCAGCAGCTTACAGGGGTGGGGGTTTTCGCCAGATACGCAGTATTTT. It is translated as CASSLQGWGFSPDTQYF.

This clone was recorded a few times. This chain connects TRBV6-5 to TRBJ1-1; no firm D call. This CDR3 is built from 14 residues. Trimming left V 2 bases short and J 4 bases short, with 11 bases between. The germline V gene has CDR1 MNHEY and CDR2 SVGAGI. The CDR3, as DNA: TGTGCCAGCAGTTACGCGGTGCAGAGCACTGAAGCTTTCTTT. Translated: CASSYAVQSTEAFF.

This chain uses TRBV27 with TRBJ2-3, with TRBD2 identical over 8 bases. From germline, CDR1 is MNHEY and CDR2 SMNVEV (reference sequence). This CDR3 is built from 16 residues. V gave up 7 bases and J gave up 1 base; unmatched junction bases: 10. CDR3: CASKIEAGARTDTQYF. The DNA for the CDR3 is TGTGCCAGCAAGATTGAAGCGGGAGCCCGCACAGATACGCAGTATTTT.

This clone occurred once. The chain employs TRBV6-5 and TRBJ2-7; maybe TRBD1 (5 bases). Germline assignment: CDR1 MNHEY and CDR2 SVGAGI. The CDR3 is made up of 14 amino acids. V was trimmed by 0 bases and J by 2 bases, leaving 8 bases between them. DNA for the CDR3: TGTGCCAGCAGTTACTCCACAGGTCCCTACGAGCAGTACTTC. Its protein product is CASSYSTGPYEQYF.

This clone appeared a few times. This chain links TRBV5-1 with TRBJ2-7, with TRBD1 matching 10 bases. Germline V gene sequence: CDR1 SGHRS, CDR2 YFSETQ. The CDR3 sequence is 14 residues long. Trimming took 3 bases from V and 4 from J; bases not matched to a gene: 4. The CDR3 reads CASSSTGQGYEQYF. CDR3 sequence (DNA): TGCGCCAGCAGCTCAACGGGACAGGGGTACGAGCAGTACTTC.

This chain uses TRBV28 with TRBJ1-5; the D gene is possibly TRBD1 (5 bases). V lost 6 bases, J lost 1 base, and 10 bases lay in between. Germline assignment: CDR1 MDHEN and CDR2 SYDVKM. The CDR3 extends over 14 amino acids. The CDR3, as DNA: TGTGCCAGCAGACCCAGGGAAAGCAATCAGCCCCAGCATTTT. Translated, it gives CASRPRESNQPQHF.

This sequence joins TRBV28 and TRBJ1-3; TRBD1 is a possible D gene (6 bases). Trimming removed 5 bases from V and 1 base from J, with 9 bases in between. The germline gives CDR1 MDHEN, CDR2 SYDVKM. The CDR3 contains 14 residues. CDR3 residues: CASSAGASGNTIYF. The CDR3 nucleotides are TGTGCCAGCAGTGCAGGGGCTTCTGGAAACACCATATATTTT.

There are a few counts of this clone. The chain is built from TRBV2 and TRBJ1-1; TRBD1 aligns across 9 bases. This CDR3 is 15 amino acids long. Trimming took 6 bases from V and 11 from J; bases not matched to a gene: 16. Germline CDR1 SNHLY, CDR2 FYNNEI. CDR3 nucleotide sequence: TGTGCCAGCAGCGGAACCCAAGACAGGGGGAAGGGGGCTTTCTTT. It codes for CASSGTQDRGKGAFF.

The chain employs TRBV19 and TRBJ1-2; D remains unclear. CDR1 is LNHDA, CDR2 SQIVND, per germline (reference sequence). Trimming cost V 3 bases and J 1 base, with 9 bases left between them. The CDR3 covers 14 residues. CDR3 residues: CASSISQDNYGYTF. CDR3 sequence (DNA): TGTGCCAGTAGTATCTCCCAGGATAACTATGGCTACACCTTC.

The CDR3 loop is CSVDSGGTYGYTF. CDR3 coding DNA: TGCAGCGTTGACTCAGGGGGGACCTATGGCTACACCTTC. This sequence joins TRBV29-1 and TRBJ1-2; TRBD1 matches at 7 bases. J lost 4 bases, V lost 3 bases, and 5 bases had no gene match. Germline CDR1 is SQVTM and CDR2 is ANQGSEA. This CDR3 contains 13 residues.

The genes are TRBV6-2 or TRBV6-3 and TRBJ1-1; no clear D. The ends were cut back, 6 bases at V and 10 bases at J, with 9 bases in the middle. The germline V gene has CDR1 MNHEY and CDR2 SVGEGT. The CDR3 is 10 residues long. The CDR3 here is CASSPPGAFF. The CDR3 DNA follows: TGTGCCAGCAGCCCCCCGGGAGCTTTCTTT.

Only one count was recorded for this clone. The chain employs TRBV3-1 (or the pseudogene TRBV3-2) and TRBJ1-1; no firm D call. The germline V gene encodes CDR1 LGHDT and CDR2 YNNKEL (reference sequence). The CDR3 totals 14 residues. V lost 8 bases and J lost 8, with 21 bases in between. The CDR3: CASSPILTTGEAFF. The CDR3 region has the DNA TGTGCCAGCTCTCCGATCTTAACAACCGGGGAAGCTTTCTTT.

Written as DNA, the CDR3 is TGTGCCTCGGGAGGTCGGAACTCCTACAATGAGCAGTTCTTC. It is translated as CASGGRNSYNEQFF. The chain is built from TRBV2 and TRBJ2-1, with 7 bases that match TRBD2. With 11 bases clipped from V and 0 bases from J, the junction kept 7 bases outside the gene matches. There are 14 residues in the CDR3. In germline, CDR1 is SNHLY, CDR2 FYNNEI.

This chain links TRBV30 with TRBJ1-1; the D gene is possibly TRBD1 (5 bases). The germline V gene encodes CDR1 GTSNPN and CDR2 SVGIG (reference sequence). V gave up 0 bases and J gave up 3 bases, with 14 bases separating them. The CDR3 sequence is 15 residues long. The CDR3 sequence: CAWSVHPDMHTEAFF. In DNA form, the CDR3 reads TGTGCCTGGAGTGTACATCCGGACATGCACACTGAAGCTTTCTTT. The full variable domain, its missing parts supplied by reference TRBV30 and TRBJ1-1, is SQTIHQWPATLVQPVGSPLSLECTVEGTSNPNLYWYRQAAGRGLQLLFYSVGIGQISSEVPQNLSASRPQDRQFILSSKKLLLSDSGFYLCAWSVHPDMHTEAFFGQGTRLTVV.

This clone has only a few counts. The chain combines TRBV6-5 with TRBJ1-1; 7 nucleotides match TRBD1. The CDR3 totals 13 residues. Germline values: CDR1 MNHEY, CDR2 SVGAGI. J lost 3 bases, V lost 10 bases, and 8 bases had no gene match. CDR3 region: CATMTGKYTEAFF. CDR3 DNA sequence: TGTGCCACAATGACAGGGAAATACACTGAAGCTTTCTTT.

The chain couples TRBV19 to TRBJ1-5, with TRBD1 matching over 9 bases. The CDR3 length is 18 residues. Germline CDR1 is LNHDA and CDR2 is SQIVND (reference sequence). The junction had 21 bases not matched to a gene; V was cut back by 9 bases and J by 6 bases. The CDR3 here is CARYQSQGAHWMSQPQHF. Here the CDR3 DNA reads TGTGCCAGATATCAATCACAGGGGGCGCATTGGATGAGTCAGCCCCAGCATTTT.

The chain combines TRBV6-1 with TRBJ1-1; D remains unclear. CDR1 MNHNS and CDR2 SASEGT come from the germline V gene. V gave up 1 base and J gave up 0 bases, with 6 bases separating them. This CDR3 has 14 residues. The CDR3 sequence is CASSEGGMNTEAFF. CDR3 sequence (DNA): TGTGCCAGCAGTGAAGGAGGAATGAACACTGAAGCTTTCTTT.

The CDR3 region is CASSQGAGQSYGYTF. The CDR3 DNA follows: TGCGCCAGCAGCCAAGGAGCAGGACAGAGCTATGGCTACACCTTC. The chain is built from TRBV4-1 and TRBJ1-2, with a weak D call TRBD1 (6 bases). The CDR3 covers 15 residues. Germline CDR1 and CDR2: MGHRA and YSYEKL. V gave up 1 base and J gave up 4 bases, with 13 bases separating them.

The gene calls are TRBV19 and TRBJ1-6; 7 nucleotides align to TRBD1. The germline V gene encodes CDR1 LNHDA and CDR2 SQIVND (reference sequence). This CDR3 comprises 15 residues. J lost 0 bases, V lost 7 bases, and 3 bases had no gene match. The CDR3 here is CASTRDSSYNSPLHF. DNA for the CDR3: TGTGCCAGTACCAGGGACAGCTCCTATAATTCACCCCTCCACTTT.

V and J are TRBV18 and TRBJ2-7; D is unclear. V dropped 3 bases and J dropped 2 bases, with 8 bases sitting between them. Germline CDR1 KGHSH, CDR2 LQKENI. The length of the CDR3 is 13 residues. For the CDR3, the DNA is TGTGCCAGCTCACCGCTTTCGGCCTACGAGCAGTACTTC. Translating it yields CASSPLSAYEQYF.

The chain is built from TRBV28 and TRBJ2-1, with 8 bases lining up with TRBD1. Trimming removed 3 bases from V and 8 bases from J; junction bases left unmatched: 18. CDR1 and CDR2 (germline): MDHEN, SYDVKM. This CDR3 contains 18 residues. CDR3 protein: CASSLPRGQENHHDEQFF. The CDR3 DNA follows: TGTGCCAGCAGTTTGCCGAGGGGACAGGAGAACCATCACGATGAGCAGTTCTTC.

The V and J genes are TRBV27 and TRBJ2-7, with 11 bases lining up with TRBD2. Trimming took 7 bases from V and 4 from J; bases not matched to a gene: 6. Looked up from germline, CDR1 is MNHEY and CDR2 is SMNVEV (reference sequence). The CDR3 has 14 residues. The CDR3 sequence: CASKSGTSGYEQYF. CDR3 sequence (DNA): TGTGCCAGCAAATCCGGGACTAGCGGTTACGAGCAGTACTTC.

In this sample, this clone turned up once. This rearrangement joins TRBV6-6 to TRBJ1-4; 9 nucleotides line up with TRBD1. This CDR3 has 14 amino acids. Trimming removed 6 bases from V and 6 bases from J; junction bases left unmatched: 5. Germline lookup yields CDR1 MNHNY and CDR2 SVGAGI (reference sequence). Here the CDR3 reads CASRKTGGDEKLFF. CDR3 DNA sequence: TGTGCCAGCAGGAAAACAGGGGGCGATGAAAAACTGTTTTTT.

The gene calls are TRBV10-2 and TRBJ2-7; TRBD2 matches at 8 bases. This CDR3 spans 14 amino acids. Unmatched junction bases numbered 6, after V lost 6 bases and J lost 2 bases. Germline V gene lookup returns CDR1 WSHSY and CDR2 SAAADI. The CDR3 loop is CASREAGATYEQYF. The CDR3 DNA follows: TGCGCCAGCAGGGAAGCGGGAGCCACCTACGAGCAGTACTTC.